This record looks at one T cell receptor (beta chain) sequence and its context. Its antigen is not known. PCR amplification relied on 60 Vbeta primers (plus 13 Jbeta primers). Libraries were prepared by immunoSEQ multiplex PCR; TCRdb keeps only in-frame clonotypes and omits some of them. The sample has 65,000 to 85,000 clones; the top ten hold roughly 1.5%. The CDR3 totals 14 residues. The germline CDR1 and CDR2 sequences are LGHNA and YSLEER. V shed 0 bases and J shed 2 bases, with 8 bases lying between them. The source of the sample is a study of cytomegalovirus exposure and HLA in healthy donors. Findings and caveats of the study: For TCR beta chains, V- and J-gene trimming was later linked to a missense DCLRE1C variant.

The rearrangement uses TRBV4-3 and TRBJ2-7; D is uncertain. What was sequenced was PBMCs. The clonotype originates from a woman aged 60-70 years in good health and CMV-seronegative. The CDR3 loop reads CASSQDRRPYEQYF. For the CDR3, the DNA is TGCGCCAGCAGCCAAGACAGGCGCCCCTACGAGCAGTACTTC.